A single sample is the source of the 9 T cell receptor beta chains below, sequenced in a study of blood T cell repertoires in COVID-19. The data were produced by immunoSEQ multiplex PCR, yet TCRdb's version contains in-frame clones alone and is incomplete. The table includes 150,000 to 190,000 clones, more than 85% detected once. The sample consisted of peripheral blood. The receptors derive from a woman aged 65 to 85 with acute or convalescent COVID-19.

The rearrangement uses TRBV28 and TRBJ1-5, with a tentative D call TRBD1 (6 bases). Trimming removed 8 bases from V and 6 bases from J, with 23 bases in between. Germline CDR1 and CDR2: MDHEN and SYDVKM. CDR3 length: 16 residues. CDR3 residues: CASRGSLGGLGQPQHF. The CDR3 nucleotides read TGTGCCAGCCGTGGATCCCTTGGGGGCCTCGGTCAGCCCCAGCATTTT.

The J gene is TRBJ2-1, the V gene TRBV19; 9 bases are shared with TRBD2. The CDR3 covers 14 residues. CDR1 LNHDA and CDR2 SQIVND come from the germline V gene (reference sequence). V trimming: 7 bases; J trimming: 9 bases; junction bases outside the gene matches: 10. CDR3 nucleotides: TGTGCCAGTAAGGGTAGCGGGGGCCGGGGTGAGCAGTTCTTC. Translation gives CASKGSGGRGEQFF.

The CDR3 bases are TGTGCCAGCAGCACCGGGACAGGTTACAATCAGCCCCAGCATTTT. Translation: CASSTGTGYNQPQHF. The J gene is TRBJ1-5, the V gene TRBV6-5; 8 nucleotides align to TRBD1. Losses at the gene ends were 6 bases for V and 3 bases for J; bases not matched to a gene: 7. Germline V gives CDR1 MNHEY, CDR2 SVGAGI. This CDR3 comprises 15 residues.

This clone was picked up one time. CDR3: CASRQGTVTNYGYTF. As DNA, the CDR3 is TGCGCCAGCAGGCAGGGGACAGTTACTAACTATGGCTACACCTTC. This chain links TRBV5-1 with TRBJ1-2, with 7 nucleotides matching TRBD1. The V gene's germline CDR1 is SGHRS and CDR2 YFSETQ. The CDR3 has 15 residues. V was pared by 5 bases and J by 0 bases, with 7 bases of the junction left unmatched. Full variable domain (outside the CDR3, taken from reference TRBV5-1 and TRBJ1-2): KAGVTQTPRYLIKTRGQQVTLSCSPISGHRSVSWYQQTPGQGLQFLFEYFSETQRNKGNFPGRFSGRQFSNSRSEMNVSTLELGDSALYLCASRQGTVTNYGYTFGSGTRLTVV.

This sequence joins TRBV2 and TRBJ1-4; D is unclear. The germline V gene encodes CDR1 SNHLY and CDR2 FYNNEI. V was pared by 5 bases and J by 11 bases, with 15 bases between. There are 13 residues in the CDR3. This CDR3 is CASSFSVPHKLFF. In DNA form, the CDR3 reads TGTGCCAGCAGTTTCAGTGTTCCCCACAAACTGTTTTTT.

This sequence joins TRBV12-3 or TRBV12-4 and TRBJ1-5, with D perhaps TRBD1 (5 bases). The germline V and J ends were trimmed by 6 bases and 5 bases, with 11 bases remaining between them. The CDR3 totals 13 residues. The CDR3 spells CASRFRVDQPQHF. The CDR3 bases are TGTGCCAGCAGGTTCAGGGTTGATCAGCCCCAGCATTTT.

The chain is built from TRBV7-2 and TRBJ2-1, with 8 bases that match TRBD1. With V trimmed by 1 base and J by 4 bases, 6 bases remained unmatched. This CDR3 has 16 residues. Germline CDR1 and CDR2: SGHTA and FQGNSA. The CDR3 DNA follows: TGTGCCAGCAGCTTAGATTTGTGGACAGGGTACAATGAGCAGTTCTTC. Its protein product is CASSLDLWTGYNEQFF.

The V and J genes are TRBV6-2 or TRBV6-3 and TRBJ2-7, with D perhaps matching TRBD1 (5 bases). The V gene's germline CDR1 is MNHEY and CDR2 SVGEGT. Trimming removed 2 bases at V and 3 bases at J, with 14 bases between. This CDR3 region has 15 residues. The CDR3 reads CASSYGRGGVYEQYF. The CDR3 DNA reads as TGTGCCAGCAGTTACGGTAGGGGCGGAGTCTACGAGCAGTACTTC.

This clone was seen only a few times. The chain uses TRBV19 and TRBJ2-6, with a weak D call TRBD1 (5 bases). Germline V lookup: CDR1 LNHDA, CDR2 SQIVND (reference sequence). The CDR3 has 15 residues. V dropped 5 bases and J dropped 0 bases, with 8 bases sitting between them. The CDR3 reads CASSQGSSGANVLTF. CDR3 bases: TGTGCCAGTAGTCAGGGTTCCTCTGGGGCCAACGTCCTGACTTTC.